The clone carrying this T cell receptor (beta chain) appeared a single time. The CDR3 consists of 14 residues. Germline V lookup: CDR1 SNHLY, CDR2 FYNNEI. V was trimmed by 3 bases and J by 6 bases, leaving 14 bases between them. This sample is part of a study of blood T cell repertoires in COVID-19. About the study: Researchers got acute and convalescent COVID-19 samples from the United States, Italy and Spain. T cells, B-cell-depleted T cells, or PBMCs provided the cDNA or gDNA that served as material.

Profiled with immunoSEQ multiplex PCR; TCRdb holds only in-frame clones, not every one. The data show over 60,000 clones, 75% to 90% seen once. V is TRBV2 and J is TRBJ1-2; D is ambiguous. Sequenced input: peripheral blood. The source of this sequence is a woman aged 45-59 years with active COVID-19. The CDR3 spells CASSEWQRGDGYTF. Written as DNA, the CDR3 is TGTGCCAGCAGTGAGTGGCAGCGCGGGGATGGCTACACCTTC.